This T cell receptor (beta chain) originates from a study of shared T cell receptors in the human thymus. Clones were read by immunoSEQ multiplex PCR, and TCRdb kept only the in-frame ones, dropping some. This table has more than 550,000 clones, about 89% appearing once. The same sample was also studied in work on human thymus T cells. From that second work: Serving as donors were healthy Finnish infants, each of whom was having open corrective surgery for congenital heart defects. Seemingly biased V and J gene usage marked thymic and blood repertoires.

The sequenced sample consisted of thymocytes. The clonotype originates from a boy under three years old with a congenital heart defect.

This CDR3 is CASSLSYTGELFF. The DNA of the CDR3 is TGCGCCAGCAGCTTGTCCTACACCGGGGAGCTGTTTTTT. J is TRBJ2-2 and V is TRBV5-1; no reliable D call. This CDR3 has 13 residues. V gave up 1 base and J gave up 3 bases, with 4 bases separating them. CDR1 is SGHRS, CDR2 YFSETQ, per germline.